This TCR beta chain derives from a study of vaccination effects on CD4 cells after COVID-19. Broader study findings: After vaccination, at late timepoints, clones induced by infection and by vaccine contracted markedly.

After less than 11 days in culture, the CD4+ T cells were isolated. Everyone in the study got two shots of either the BNT162b2 or mRNA-1273 vaccine. The vaccine recipients had no prior SARS-CoV-2 infection, with negative nucleocapsid antibodies. As regards this clone: Its antigen remains unidentified.

Clones were read by immunoSEQ multiplex PCR, and TCRdb kept only the in-frame ones, dropping some. The data hold 60,000 to 80,000 clones, with 74% observed a single time. Trimming cost V 5 bases and J 2 bases, with 9 bases left between them. The CDR3 loop spans 14 amino acids. Per the germline V gene, CDR1 is SEHNR and CDR2 is FQNEAQ (reference sequence). Source: CD4+ T cells from PBMCs cultured without peptide, taken after COVID-19 vaccination. The sequence was obtained from a human donor who received a COVID-19 vaccine. The chain combines TRBV7-9 with TRBJ1-4; D gene unclear. The CDR3 DNA reads as TGTGCCAGCAGCCGACCCGGGACTAATGAAAAACTGTTTTTT. As protein: CASSRPGTNEKLFF.